The present entry profiles one TCR beta chain with its context. V lost 5 bases to trimming and J lost 5 bases; unmatched junction nucleotides: 8. From germline, CDR1 is SGHTA and CDR2 FQGNSA. CDR3 length equals 14 residues. This record belongs to a study of blood T cell repertoires in COVID-19. Repertoires were generated with immunoSEQ multiplex PCR, while TCRdb's copy carries only in-frame clones and drops some. The sample shows 350,000 to 450,000 clones, about 88% of them seen only once. This chain joins TRBV7-2 and TRBJ2-5, with 7 bases that match TRBD1. The sample taken for sequencing was peripheral blood. This TCR was recovered from a woman aged 40 to 50 with COVID-19, enrolled during active disease. The CDR3 bases are TGTGCCAGCAGCGTCAACAGGGGTGGGGAGACCCAGTACTTC. As protein: CASSVNRGGETQYF.